This T cell receptor beta chain was recovered during a study of OX40 agonist ivuxolimab in advanced cancers. Study overall: Ivuxolimab, which is an agonistic anti-OX40 (CD134) antibody, was administered to the patients. Dose-escalation patients were diagnosed with hepatocellular carcinoma, melanoma, renal cell cancer or head and neck cancer.

This CDR3 comprises 15 residues. Per the germline V gene, CDR1 is SNHLY and CDR2 is FYNNEI. The V and J ends lost 2 bases and 1 base respectively, with 9 bases between them. Study conclusions and caveats: Determination of antigen specificity was not performed for the expanded peripheral T cells.

This clone appeared a few times. What it recognizes is unknown. The protocol was immunoSEQ multiplex PCR, while the TCRdb copy is restricted to in-frame clones and leaves out a portion. The table shows some 90,000 clones, with about 87% occurring only once. This specimen was CD4+ or CD8+ T cells sorted from blood, taken in a trial of the OX40 agonist ivuxolimab. The genes are TRBV2 and TRBJ1-5; D is uncertain. The origin of this receptor is an adult with an advanced solid tumor such as melanoma, head and neck, liver or kidney cancer. The CDR3 protein is CASSELRVSNQPQHF. DNA of the CDR3: TGTGCCAGCAGTGAATTGAGGGTGAGCAATCAGCCCCAGCATTTT. Looking up the rest from reference TRBV2 and TRBJ1-5 gives the full variable domain: EPEVTQTPSHQVTQMGQEVILRCVPISNHLYFYWYRQILGQKVEFLVSFYNNEISEKSEIFDDQFSVERPDGSNFTLKIRSTKLEDSAMYFCASSELRVSNQPQHFGDGTRLSIL.